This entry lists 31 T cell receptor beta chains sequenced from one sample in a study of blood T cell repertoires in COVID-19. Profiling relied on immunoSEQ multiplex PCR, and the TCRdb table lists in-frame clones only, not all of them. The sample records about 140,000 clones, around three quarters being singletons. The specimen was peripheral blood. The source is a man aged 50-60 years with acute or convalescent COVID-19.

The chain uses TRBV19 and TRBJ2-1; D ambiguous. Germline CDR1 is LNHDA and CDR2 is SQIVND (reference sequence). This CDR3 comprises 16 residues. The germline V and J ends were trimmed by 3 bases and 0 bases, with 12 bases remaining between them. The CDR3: CASSILTASSYNEQFF. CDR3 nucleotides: TGTGCCAGTAGTATTCTAACTGCAAGCTCCTACAATGAGCAGTTCTTC.

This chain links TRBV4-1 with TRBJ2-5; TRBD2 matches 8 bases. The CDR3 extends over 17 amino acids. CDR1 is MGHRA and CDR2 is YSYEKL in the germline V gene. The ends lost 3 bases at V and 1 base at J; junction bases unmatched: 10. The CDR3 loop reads CASSHKAAGTSQETQYF. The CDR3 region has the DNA TGCGCCAGCAGCCACAAAGCAGCCGGGACTAGCCAAGAGACCCAGTACTTC.

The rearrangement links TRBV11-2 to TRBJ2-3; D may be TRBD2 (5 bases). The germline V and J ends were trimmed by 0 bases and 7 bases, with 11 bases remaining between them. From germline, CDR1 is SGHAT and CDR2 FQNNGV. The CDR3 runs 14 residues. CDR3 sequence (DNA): TGTGCCAGCAGCTTAGATCTACCCGGGAATACGCAGTATTTT. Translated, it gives CASSLDLPGNTQYF.

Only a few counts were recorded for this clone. DNA of the CDR3: TGTGCCATCAGTGTCATACAGGGTTGGCTGAATTCTACTAACTATGGCTACACCTTC. Amino acids: CAISVIQGWLNSTNYGYTF. This chain links TRBV10-3 with TRBJ1-2; D may be TRBD1 (6 bases). The CDR3 contains 19 residues. V was pared by 4 bases and J by 0 bases, with 24 bases between. Germline V lookup: CDR1 ENHRY, CDR2 SYGVKD.

The CDR3 here is CASSHYTETQYF. The CDR3 DNA is TGTGCCAGCAGCCACTATACGGAGACCCAGTACTTC. V usage is TRBV11-2 and J usage is TRBJ2-5; D remains unclear. Per the germline V gene, CDR1 is SGHAT and CDR2 is FQNNGV. This CDR3 has 12 amino acids. V dropped 5 bases and J dropped 5 bases, with 9 bases sitting between them.

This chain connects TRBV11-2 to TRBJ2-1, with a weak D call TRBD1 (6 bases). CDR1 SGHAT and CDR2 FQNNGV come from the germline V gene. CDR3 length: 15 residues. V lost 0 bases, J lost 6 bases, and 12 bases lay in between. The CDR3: CASSLDLPTGNEQFF. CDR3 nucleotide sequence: TGTGCCAGCAGCTTAGATCTGCCGACAGGCAATGAGCAGTTCTTC.

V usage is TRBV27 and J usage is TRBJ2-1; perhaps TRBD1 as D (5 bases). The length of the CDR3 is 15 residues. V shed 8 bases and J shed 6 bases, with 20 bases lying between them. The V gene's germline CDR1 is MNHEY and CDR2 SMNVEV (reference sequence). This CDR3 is CASAPAWQGGNEQFF. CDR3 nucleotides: TGTGCCAGCGCACCTGCCTGGCAGGGCGGCAATGAGCAGTTCTTC.

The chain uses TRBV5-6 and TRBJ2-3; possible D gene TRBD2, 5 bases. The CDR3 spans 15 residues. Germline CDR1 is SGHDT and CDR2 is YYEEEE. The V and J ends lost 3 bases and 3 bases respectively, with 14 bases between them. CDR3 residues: CASSSPRGKTDTQYF. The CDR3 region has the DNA TGTGCCAGCAGCTCTCCCCGAGGGAAAACAGATACGCAGTATTTT.

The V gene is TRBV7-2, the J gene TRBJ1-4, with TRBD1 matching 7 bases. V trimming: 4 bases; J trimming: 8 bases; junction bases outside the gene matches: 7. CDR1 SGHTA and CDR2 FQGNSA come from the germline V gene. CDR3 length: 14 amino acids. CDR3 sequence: CASSWDRTVEKLFF. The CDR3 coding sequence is TGTGCCAGCAGCTGGGACAGAACCGTAGAAAAACTGTTTTTT.

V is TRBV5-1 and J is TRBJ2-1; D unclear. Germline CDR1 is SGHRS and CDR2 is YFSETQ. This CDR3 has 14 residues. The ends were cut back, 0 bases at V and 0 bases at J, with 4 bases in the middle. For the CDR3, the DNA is TGCGCCAGCAGCTTGGGGAGCTCCTACAATGAGCAGTTCTTC. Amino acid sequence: CASSLGSSYNEQFF.

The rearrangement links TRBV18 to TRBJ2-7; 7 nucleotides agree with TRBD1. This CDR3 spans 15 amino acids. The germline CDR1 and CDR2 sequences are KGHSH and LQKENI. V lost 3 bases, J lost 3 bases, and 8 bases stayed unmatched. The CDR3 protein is CASSPTGDRGYEQYF. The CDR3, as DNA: TGTGCCAGCTCACCTACTGGGGACAGAGGCTACGAGCAGTACTTC.

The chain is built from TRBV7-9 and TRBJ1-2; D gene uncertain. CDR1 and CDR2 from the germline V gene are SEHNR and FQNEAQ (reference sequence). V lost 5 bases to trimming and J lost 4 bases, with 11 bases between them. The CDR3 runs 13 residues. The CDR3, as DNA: TGTGCCAGCAGCCCCCCCAATCCCTATGGCTACACCTTC. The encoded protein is CASSPPNPYGYTF.

Here the CDR3 reads CASSQSGSGGTSSYNEQFF. CDR3 DNA sequence: TGCGCCAGCAGTCAATCGGGTAGCGGGGGGACGAGCTCCTACAATGAGCAGTTCTTC. The chain employs TRBV23-1 and TRBJ2-1; 10 bases are shared with TRBD2. TRBV23-1 is classed as an ORF, of uncertain function. Germline trimming cut 0 bases from V and 0 bases from J; bases unmatched to any gene: 8. The length of the CDR3 is 19 residues.

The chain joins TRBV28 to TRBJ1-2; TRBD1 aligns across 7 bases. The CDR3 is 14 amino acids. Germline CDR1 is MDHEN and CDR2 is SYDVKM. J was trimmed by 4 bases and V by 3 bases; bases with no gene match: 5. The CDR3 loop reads CASSLTGIGYGYTF. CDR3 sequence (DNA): TGTGCCAGCAGTTTGACAGGGATAGGCTATGGCTACACCTTC.

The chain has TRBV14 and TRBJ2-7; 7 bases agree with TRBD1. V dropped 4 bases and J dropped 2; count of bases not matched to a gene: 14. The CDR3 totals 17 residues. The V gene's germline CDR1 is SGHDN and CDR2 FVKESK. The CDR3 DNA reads TGTGCCAGCAGCCCATTTAAGCTTCAGGGGACAGCCTACGAGCAGTACTTC. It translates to CASSPFKLQGTAYEQYF.

The DNA for the CDR3 is TGTGCCAGCAGCAAAAGGCAGGGCAATTCACCCCTCCACTTT. This gives the protein CASSKRQGNSPLHF. The chain recombines TRBV2 with TRBJ1-6; maybe TRBD1 (5 bases). CDR3 length equals 14 residues. Germline V CDR1 and CDR2: SNHLY, FYNNEI. The V end was cut by 6 bases, the J end by 7 bases, with 13 bases between.

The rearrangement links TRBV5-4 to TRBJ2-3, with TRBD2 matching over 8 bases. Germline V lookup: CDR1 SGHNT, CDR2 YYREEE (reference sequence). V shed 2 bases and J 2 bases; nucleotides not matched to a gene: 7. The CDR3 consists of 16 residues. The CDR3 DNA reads TGTGCCAGCAGCTTAGGGACTAGACTCGACACAGATACGCAGTATTTT. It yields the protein CASSLGTRLDTDTQYF.

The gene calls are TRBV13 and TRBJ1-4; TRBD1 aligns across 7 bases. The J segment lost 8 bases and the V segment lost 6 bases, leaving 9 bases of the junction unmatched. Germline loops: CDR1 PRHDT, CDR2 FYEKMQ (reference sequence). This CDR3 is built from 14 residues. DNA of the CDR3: TGTGCCAGCAGACACCGACAGGGAGGCGAAAAACTGTTTTTT. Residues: CASRHRQGGEKLFF.

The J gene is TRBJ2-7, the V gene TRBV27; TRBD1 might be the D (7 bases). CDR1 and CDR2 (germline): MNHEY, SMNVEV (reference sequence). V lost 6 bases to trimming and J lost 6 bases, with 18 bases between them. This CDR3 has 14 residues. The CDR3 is CASSPQGGVAEQYF. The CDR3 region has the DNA TGTGCCAGCAGCCCCCAGGGGGGTGTCGCCGAGCAGTACTTC.

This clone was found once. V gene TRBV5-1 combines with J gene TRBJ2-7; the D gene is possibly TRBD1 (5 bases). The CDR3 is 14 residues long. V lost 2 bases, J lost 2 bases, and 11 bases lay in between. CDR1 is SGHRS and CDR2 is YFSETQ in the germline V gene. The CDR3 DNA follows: TGCGCCAGCAGCTTCACAGGAGCCCCCTACGAGCAGTACTTC. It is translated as CASSFTGAPYEQYF.

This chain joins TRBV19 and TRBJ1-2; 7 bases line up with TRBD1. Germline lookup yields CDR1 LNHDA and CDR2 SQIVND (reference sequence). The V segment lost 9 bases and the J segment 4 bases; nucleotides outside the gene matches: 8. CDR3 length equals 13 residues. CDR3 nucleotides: TGTGCCAGCACCGACCGGGACAGCTATGGCTACACCTTC. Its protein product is CASTDRDSYGYTF.

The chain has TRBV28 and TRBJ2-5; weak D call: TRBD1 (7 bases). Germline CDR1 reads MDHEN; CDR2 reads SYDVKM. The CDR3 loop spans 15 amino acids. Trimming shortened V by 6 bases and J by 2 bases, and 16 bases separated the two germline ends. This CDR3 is CASSSQGGGQETQYF. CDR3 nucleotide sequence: TGTGCCAGCAGCTCTCAGGGGGGCGGGCAAGAGACCCAGTACTTC.

For the CDR3, the DNA is TGTGCCACCAGCCACCAACCGGGACAGGGGGGTTCCTCTGGGGCCAACGTCCTGACTTTC. This encodes CATSHQPGQGGSSGANVLTF. The rearrangement joins TRBV6-6 to TRBJ2-6; 11 nucleotides match TRBD1. V lost 10 bases and J lost 0; bases outside the gene matches: 17. CDR3 length: 20 residues. The germline gives CDR1 MNHNY, CDR2 SVGAGI (reference sequence).

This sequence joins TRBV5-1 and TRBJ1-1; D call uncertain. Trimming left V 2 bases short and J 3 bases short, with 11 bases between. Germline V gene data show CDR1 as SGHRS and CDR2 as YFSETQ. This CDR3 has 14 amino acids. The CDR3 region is CASSFIGPDTEAFF. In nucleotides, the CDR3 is TGCGCCAGCAGCTTTATTGGGCCGGACACTGAAGCTTTCTTT. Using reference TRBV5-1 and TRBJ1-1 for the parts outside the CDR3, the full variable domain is KAGVTQTPRYLIKTRGQQVTLSCSPISGHRSVSWYQQTPGQGLQFLFEYFSETQRNKGNFPGRFSGRQFSNSRSEMNVSTLELGDSALYLCASSFIGPDTEAFFGQGTRLTVV.

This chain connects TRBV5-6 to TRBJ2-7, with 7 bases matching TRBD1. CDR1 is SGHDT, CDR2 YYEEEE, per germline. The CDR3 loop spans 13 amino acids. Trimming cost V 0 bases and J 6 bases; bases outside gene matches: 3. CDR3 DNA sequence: TGTGCCAGCAGCTTGGGCAGGGGGTCCGAGCAGTACGTC. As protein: CASSLGRGSEQYV.

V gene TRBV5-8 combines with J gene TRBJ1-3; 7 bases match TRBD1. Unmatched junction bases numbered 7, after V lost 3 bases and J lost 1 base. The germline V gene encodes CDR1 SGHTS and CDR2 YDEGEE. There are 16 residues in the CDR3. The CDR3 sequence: CASSWRGGLSGNTIYF. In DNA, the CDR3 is TGTGCCAGCAGCTGGAGAGGGGGCTTGTCTGGAAACACCATATATTTT.

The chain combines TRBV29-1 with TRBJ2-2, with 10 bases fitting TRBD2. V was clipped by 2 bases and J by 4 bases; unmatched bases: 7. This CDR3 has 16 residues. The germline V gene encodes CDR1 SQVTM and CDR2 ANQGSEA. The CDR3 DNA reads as TGCAGCGTTGAATCTCCTAGCGGGGGTGTCACCGGGGAGCTGTTTTTT. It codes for CSVESPSGGVTGELFF.

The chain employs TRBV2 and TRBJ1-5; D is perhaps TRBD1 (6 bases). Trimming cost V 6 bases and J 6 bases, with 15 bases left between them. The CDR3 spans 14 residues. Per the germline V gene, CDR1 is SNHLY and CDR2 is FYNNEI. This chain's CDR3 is CASSENRESQPQHF. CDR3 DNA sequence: TGTGCCAGCAGCGAGAACAGGGAATCTCAGCCCCAGCATTTT.

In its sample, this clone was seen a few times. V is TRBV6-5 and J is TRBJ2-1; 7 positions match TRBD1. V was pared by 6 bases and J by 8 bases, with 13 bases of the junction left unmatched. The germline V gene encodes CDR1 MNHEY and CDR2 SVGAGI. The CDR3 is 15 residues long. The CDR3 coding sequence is TGTGCCAGCAGGAACAGGGGTATGGGTCAAGATGAGCAGTTCTTC. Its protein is CASRNRGMGQDEQFF.

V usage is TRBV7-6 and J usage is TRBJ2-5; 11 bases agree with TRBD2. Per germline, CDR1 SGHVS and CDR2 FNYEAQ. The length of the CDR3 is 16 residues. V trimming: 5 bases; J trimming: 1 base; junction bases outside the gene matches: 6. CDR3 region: CASSPRLAGIQETQYF. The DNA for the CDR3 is TGTGCCAGCAGCCCCCGACTAGCGGGGATCCAAGAGACCCAGTACTTC.

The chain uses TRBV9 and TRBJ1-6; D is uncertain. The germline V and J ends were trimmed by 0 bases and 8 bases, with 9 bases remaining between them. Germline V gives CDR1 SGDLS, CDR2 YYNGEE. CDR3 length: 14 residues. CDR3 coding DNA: TGTGCCAGCAGCGTAGGAGGGTTTGATTCACCCCTCCACTTT. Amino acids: CASSVGGFDSPLHF.